This entry lists 15 T cell receptor beta chains sequenced from one sample in a study of T-cell memory formation after mild COVID-19. TCRdb re-analysed the 5' RACE reads in MiXCR, keeping a single row per CDR3 protein. The sample records 85,000 to 130,000 distinct CDR3 sequences, 8.5% to 14% being singletons. The sample consisted of PBMCs or a T cell subset sorted from them (not recorded which). The receptors here all came from a man aged 18 to 35 who had mild COVID-19 (a few samples of this study predate the infection). Cell type and time point are not known.

This clonotype was recorded a few times. V gene TRBV7-9 combines with J gene TRBJ1-6; D unresolved. The CDR3 runs 14 residues. Trimming shortened V by 1 base and J by 11 bases, and 12 bases separated the two germline ends. CDR1 is SEHNR and CDR2 is FQNEAQ in the germline V gene (reference sequence). CDR3 sequence: CASSLEVGFPPLHF. CDR3 bases: TGTGCCAGCAGCTTAGAAGTTGGATTTCCACCCCTCCACTTT. Together with reference TRBV7-9 and TRBJ1-6, the CDR3 gives the full variable domain: DTGVSQNPRHKITKRGQNVTFRCDPISEHNRLYWYRQTLGQGPEFLTYFQNEAQLEKSRLLSDRFSAERPKGSFSTLEIQRTEQGDSAMYLCASSLEVGFPPLHFGNGTRLTVT.

A few counts support this clonotype. The chain has TRBV7-9 and TRBJ1-2, with 7 bases fitting TRBD1. V dropped 5 bases and J dropped 0; count of bases not matched to a gene: 12. The V gene's germline CDR1 is SEHNR and CDR2 FQNEAQ (reference sequence). The CDR3 length is 17 residues. This chain's CDR3 is CASSRLPRDSTNYGYTF. The CDR3 DNA follows: TGTGCCAGCAGCCGACTACCCCGGGACAGTACTAACTATGGCTACACCTTC.

This clonotype was detected many times. The chain employs TRBV12-3 or TRBV12-4 and TRBJ2-3; D is uncertain. This CDR3 contains 14 residues. The V gene lost 4 bases and the J gene lost 0 bases, with 8 bases spanning the gap. CDR3 bases: TGTGCCAGCAGTTCGGGCAGAAGCACAGATACGCAGTATTTT. Its translation: CASSSGRSTDTQYF.

This chain links TRBV12-3 or TRBV12-4 with TRBJ1-1, with 8 bases aligning to TRBD1. The CDR3 has 15 amino acids. V lost 6 bases, J lost 4 bases, and 10 bases stayed unmatched. The DNA of the CDR3 is TGTGCCAGCAGCTTGGACAGGGCGAGTCTCACTGAAGCTTTCTTT. It translates to CASSLDRASLTEAFF.

This clonotype was observed many times. The V call is TRBV20-1, the J call TRBJ2-5; D remains unclear. This CDR3 is built from 12 residues. CDR1 is DFQATT, CDR2 SNEGSKA, per germline (reference sequence). Trimming cost V 1 base and J 6 bases, with 9 bases left between them. The CDR3: CSARGQHQTQYF. Here the CDR3 DNA reads TGCAGTGCTAGAGGCCAGCATCAGACCCAGTACTTC.

This clonotype was counted only a few times. The DNA for the CDR3 is TGCAGTGCTATGACGAGACAGAGGAACACTGAAGCTTTCTTT. Amino acid sequence: CSAMTRQRNTEAFF. The J gene is TRBJ1-1, the V gene TRBV20-1; possibly TRBD1 for D (5 bases). Germline V CDR1 and CDR2: DFQATT, SNEGSKA (reference sequence). The CDR3 sequence is 14 residues long. The V end was cut by 4 bases, the J end by 1 base, with 13 bases between.

The chain combines TRBV7-3 with TRBJ2-1; no definite D call. The ends were cut back, 5 bases at V and 4 bases at J, with 9 bases in the middle. The CDR3 contains 13 residues. Per germline, CDR1 SGHTA and CDR2 FQGTGA. CDR3 amino acids: CASSQGSYNEQFF. As DNA, the CDR3 is TGTGCCAGCAGCCAAGGGTCTTACAATGAGCAGTTCTTC.

The chain links TRBV7-9 to TRBJ2-5; maybe TRBD1 (5 bases). Germline CDR1 reads SEHNR; CDR2 reads FQNEAQ (reference sequence). The CDR3 totals 17 residues. V dropped 2 bases and J dropped 7 bases, with 23 bases sitting between them. This CDR3 reads CASSLNFDSRVPGTQYF. CDR3 sequence (DNA): TGTGCCAGCAGCTTAAATTTCGACTCCAGGGTTCCGGGGACCCAGTACTTC.

The V call is TRBV10-3, the J call TRBJ2-7; 12 nucleotides match TRBD2. The germline V gene encodes CDR1 ENHRY and CDR2 SYGVKD. This CDR3 has 15 amino acids. Trimming cost V 4 bases and J 1 base; bases outside gene matches: 2. CDR3 in DNA: TGTGCCATCAGTGGGACTAGCGGGACGTCCTACGAGCAGTACTTC. It translates to CAISGTSGTSYEQYF.

V gene TRBV24-1 combines with J gene TRBJ2-7; tentative D call: TRBD1 (6 bases). V lost 5 bases and J lost 5, with 21 bases in between. The germline V gene has CDR1 KGHDR and CDR2 SFDVKD. The CDR3 is 16 amino acids. The CDR3 DNA sequence: TGTGCCACCAGTGGTCCTACGTGGGACACCCGCCACGAGCAGTACTTC. Its protein is CATSGPTWDTRHEQYF.

A few counts support this clonotype. The DNA of the CDR3 is TGTGCCAGCAGCGGAGAGGGAACCGCTAATGAAAAACTGTTTTTT. It encodes CASSGEGTANEKLFF. This chain links TRBV9 with TRBJ1-4; D is unclear. The germline V gene has CDR1 SGDLS and CDR2 YYNGEE. Trimming took 3 bases from V and 3 from J, leaving 12 bases between them. CDR3 size: 15 residues.

This clonotype has more than one count but fewer than ten. The CDR3 DNA is TGTGCCAGCAGCTTAGGGGTGGGAAGAAACACTGAAGCTTTCTTT. Translated, it gives CASSLGVGRNTEAFF. The rearrangement uses TRBV7-9 and TRBJ1-1, with no clear D. This CDR3 is 15 amino acids long. V was shortened by 1 base and J by 2 bases, with 11 bases between the two germline ends. CDR1 and CDR2 (germline): SEHNR, FQNEAQ (reference sequence).

This chain joins TRBV27 and TRBJ2-7, with 7 positions matching TRBD1. The ends lost 5 bases at V and 2 bases at J; junction bases unmatched: 6. The CDR3 has 14 amino acids. Looked up from germline, CDR1 is MNHEY and CDR2 is SMNVEV (reference sequence). CDR3 nucleotide sequence: TGTGCCAGCAGTCCGAAGGGACAGCCCTACGAGCAGTACTTC. It encodes CASSPKGQPYEQYF.

This clonotype was counted a few times. The genes are TRBV30 and TRBJ2-7, with D perhaps matching TRBD1 (6 bases). This CDR3 has 13 amino acids. Per germline, CDR1 GTSNPN and CDR2 SVGIG (reference sequence). Trimming removed 7 bases at V and 1 base at J, with 14 bases between. This CDR3 is CASLGTPSYEQYF. DNA for the CDR3: TGTGCCTCCCTGGGGACACCGTCCTACGAGCAGTACTTC.

The CDR3 here is CSARSGGGATDTQYF. CDR3 sequence (DNA): TGCAGTGCTAGAAGTGGCGGGGGGGCGACAGATACGCAGTATTTT. V gene TRBV20-1 combines with J gene TRBJ2-3; 9 bases are shared with TRBD2. CDR1 and CDR2 from the germline V gene are DFQATT and SNEGSKA (reference sequence). The ends lost 2 bases at V and 3 bases at J; junction bases unmatched: 6. There are 15 residues in the CDR3.